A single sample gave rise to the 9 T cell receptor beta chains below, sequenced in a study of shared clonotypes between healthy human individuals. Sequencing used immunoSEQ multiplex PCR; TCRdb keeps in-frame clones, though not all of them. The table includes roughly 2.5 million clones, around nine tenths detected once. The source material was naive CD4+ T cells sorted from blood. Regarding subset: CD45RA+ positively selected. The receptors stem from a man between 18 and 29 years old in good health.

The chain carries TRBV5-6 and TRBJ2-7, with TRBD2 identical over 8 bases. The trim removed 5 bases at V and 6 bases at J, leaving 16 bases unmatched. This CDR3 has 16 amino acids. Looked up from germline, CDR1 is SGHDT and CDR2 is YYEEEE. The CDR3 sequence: CASSPIQTAGAGEQYF. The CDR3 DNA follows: TGTGCCAGCAGTCCCATCCAGACAGCGGGGGCCGGCGAGCAGTACTTC.

CDR3 region: CASSPLAAETQYF. The CDR3 region has the DNA TGTGCCAGCTCACCCCTCGCAGCAGAGACCCAGTACTTC. The rearrangement joins TRBV18 to TRBJ2-5; D is undetermined. The CDR3 runs to 13 residues. The germline CDR1 and CDR2 sequences are KGHSH and LQKENI. V lost 3 bases to trimming and J lost 4 bases, with 9 bases between them.

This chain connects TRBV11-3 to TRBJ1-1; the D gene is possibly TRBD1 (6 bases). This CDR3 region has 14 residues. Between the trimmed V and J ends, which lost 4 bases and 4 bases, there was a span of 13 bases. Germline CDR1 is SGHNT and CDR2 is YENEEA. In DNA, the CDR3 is TGTGCCAGCAGCTCAGGGAGGGGGAGCACTGAAGCTTTCTTT. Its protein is CASSSGRGSTEAFF.

The CDR3 protein is CATSRDRGVNTEAFF. For the CDR3, the DNA is TGTGCCACCAGCAGAGATAGGGGGGTGAACACTGAAGCTTTCTTT. The J gene is TRBJ1-1, the V gene TRBV15, with D possibly matching TRBD1 (6 bases). Trimming took off 0 bases at V and 0 bases at J, with 8 bases between the two ends. The CDR3 length is 15 residues. Per the germline V gene, CDR1 is LNHNV and CDR2 is YYDKDF (reference sequence).

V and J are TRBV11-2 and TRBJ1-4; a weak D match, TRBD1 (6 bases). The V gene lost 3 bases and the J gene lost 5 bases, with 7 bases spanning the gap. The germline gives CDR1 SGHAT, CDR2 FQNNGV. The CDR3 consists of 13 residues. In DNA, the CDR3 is TGTGCCAGCAGCTTGGACAGAAATGAAAAACTGTTTTTT. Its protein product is CASSLDRNEKLFF.

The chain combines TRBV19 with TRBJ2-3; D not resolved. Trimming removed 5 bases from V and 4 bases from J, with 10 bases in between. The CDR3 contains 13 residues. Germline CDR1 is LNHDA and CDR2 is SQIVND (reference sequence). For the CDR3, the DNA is TGTGCCAGTAGTCCTTTGCAGCCAGATACGCAGTATTTT. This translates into CASSPLQPDTQYF.

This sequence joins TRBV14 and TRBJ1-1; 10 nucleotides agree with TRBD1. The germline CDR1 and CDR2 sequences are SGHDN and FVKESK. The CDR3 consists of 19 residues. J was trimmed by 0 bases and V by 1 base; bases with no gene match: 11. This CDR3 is CASSQGEDRGRGVNTEAFF. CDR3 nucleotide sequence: TGTGCCAGCAGCCAAGGAGAGGACAGGGGGAGGGGTGTGAACACTGAAGCTTTCTTT.

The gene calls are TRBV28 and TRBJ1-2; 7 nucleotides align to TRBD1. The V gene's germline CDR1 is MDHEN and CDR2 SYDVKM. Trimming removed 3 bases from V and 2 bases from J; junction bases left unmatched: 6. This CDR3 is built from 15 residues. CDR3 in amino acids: CASSFPPGQNYGYTF. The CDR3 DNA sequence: TGTGCCAGCAGTTTCCCACCGGGACAGAACTATGGCTACACCTTC.

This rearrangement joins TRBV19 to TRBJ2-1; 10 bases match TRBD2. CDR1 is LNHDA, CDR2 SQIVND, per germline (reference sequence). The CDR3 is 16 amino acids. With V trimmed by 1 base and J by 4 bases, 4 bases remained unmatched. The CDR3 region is CASSIVLAGVYNEQFF. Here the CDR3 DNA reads TGTGCCAGTAGTATAGTCCTAGCGGGAGTATACAATGAGCAGTTCTTC.